These 21 T cell receptor beta chains originate from one sample sequenced in a study of blood T cell repertoires in COVID-19. Sequencing was performed with immunoSEQ multiplex PCR; in TCRdb, only in-frame clones are kept and a portion is missing. The sample records 150,000 to 200,000 clones, about 85% being singletons. The sample taken for sequencing was peripheral blood. Receptors originate from a man in his 70s with active or convalescent COVID-19.

V and J are TRBV6-1 and TRBJ2-5; 7 bases are a match to TRBD2. This CDR3 comprises 14 residues. J lost 6 bases, V lost 0 bases, and 4 bases had no gene match. Germline V gene data show CDR1 as MNHNS and CDR2 as SASEGT. Here the CDR3 reads CASSEAGGRQTQYF. The DNA of the CDR3 is TGTGCCAGCAGTGAAGCGGGAGGGAGGCAGACCCAGTACTTC.

The rearrangement uses TRBV2 and TRBJ1-3, with D unclear. V gave up 2 bases and J gave up 0 bases, with 14 bases separating them. Germline V lookup: CDR1 SNHLY, CDR2 FYNNEI. This CDR3 contains 17 residues. In DNA, the CDR3 is TGTGCCAGCAGTGAAACTCCCCTTCTCCTCTCTGGAAACACCATATATTTT. This sequence encodes CASSETPLLLSGNTIYF. The full variable domain, completed using reference TRBV2 and TRBJ1-3, is EPEVTQTPSHQVTQMGQEVILRCVPISNHLYFYWYRQILGQKVEFLVSFYNNEISEKSEIFDDQFSVERPDGSNFTLKIRSTKLEDSAMYFCASSETPLLLSGNTIYFGEGSWLTVV.

The gene calls are TRBV4-3 and TRBJ1-6, with 9 positions matching TRBD1. Germline V lookup: CDR1 LGHNA, CDR2 YSLEER. The CDR3 extends over 15 amino acids. After removal of 4 bases from V and 10 bases from J, the junction contained 8 bases not matched to a gene. CDR3 residues: CASSREGTGFSPLHF. The CDR3 nucleotides are TGCGCCAGCAGCCGAGAAGGGACAGGGTTCTCACCCCTCCACTTT.

The chain carries TRBV7-2 and TRBJ1-1; no firm D call. Trimming removed 6 bases from V and 1 base from J, with 6 bases in between. Germline CDR1 is SGHTA and CDR2 is FQGNSA. This CDR3 is built from 12 residues. The CDR3 coding sequence is TGTGCCAGCAGGGCTGCGAACACTGAAGCTTTCTTT. The encoded protein is CASRAANTEAFF.

V usage is TRBV11-2 and J usage is TRBJ2-2, with D tentatively TRBD1 (7 bases). CDR3 size: 16 residues. Germline V CDR1 and CDR2: SGHAT, FQNNGV. V lost 5 bases, J lost 6 bases, and 19 bases lay in between. The CDR3 spells CASSPQTGSGAGELFF. CDR3 coding DNA: TGTGCCAGCAGCCCCCAGACAGGGTCGGGAGCCGGGGAGCTGTTTTTT.

For this clone: A junction end diverges from the germline sequence, so it may reflect a read error. This chain joins TRBV7-2 and TRBJ2-1, with TRBD1 matching over 7 bases. In germline, CDR1 is SGHTA, CDR2 FQGNSA. The CDR3 is 16 residues long. CDR3 region: CASTLQGLGTYNEQFF. The DNA of the CDR3 is TGTGCCAGCACCTTACAGGGGTTGGGCACATACAATGAGCAGTTCTTC.

The chain has TRBV4-3 and TRBJ2-1; 10 nucleotides align to TRBD2. Losses at the gene ends were 1 base for V and 0 bases for J; bases not matched to a gene: 9. This CDR3 has 19 residues. Germline lookup yields CDR1 LGHNA and CDR2 YSLEER. CDR3 amino acids: CASSQGGSGRHYSYNEQFF. Written as DNA, the CDR3 is TGCGCCAGCAGCCAAGGTGGTAGCGGGAGGCACTACTCCTACAATGAGCAGTTCTTC.

This clone was seen just once. J is TRBJ1-4 and V is TRBV28; TRBD1 matches at 7 bases. The V segment lost 6 bases and the J segment 7 bases; nucleotides outside the gene matches: 11. Per the germline V gene, CDR1 is MDHEN and CDR2 is SYDVKM. The CDR3 runs 15 residues. CDR3 nucleotides: TGTGCCAGCAGCCGAGCGAGGGGGCAAGGTGAAAAACTGTTTTTT. It translates to CASSRARGQGEKLFF.

The J gene is TRBJ2-1, the V gene TRBV5-1; D gene uncertain. CDR1 and CDR2 from the germline V gene are SGHRS and YFSETQ. V gave up 5 bases and J gave up 5 bases, with 8 bases separating them. The CDR3 sequence is 12 residues long. The CDR3 DNA sequence: TGCGCCAGCAGTACTCCCGACAATGAGCAGTTCTTC. Translated, it gives CASSTPDNEQFF. The full variable domain, its missing parts supplied by reference TRBV5-1 and TRBJ2-1, is KAGVTQTPRYLIKTRGQQVTLSCSPISGHRSVSWYQQTPGQGLQFLFEYFSETQRNKGNFPGRFSGRQFSNSRSEMNVSTLELGDSALYLCASSTPDNEQFFGPGTRLTVL.

The chain combines TRBV10-3 with TRBJ1-3; TRBD1 is a possible D gene (5 bases). CDR1 and CDR2 (germline): ENHRY, SYGVKD. Deletions cut 3 bases from V and 0 bases from J, with 9 bases between. The CDR3 length is 15 residues. Written as DNA, the CDR3 is TGTGCCATCAGTGACAGGGCCACCTCTGGAAACACCATATATTTT. Translated: CAISDRATSGNTIYF.

The chain has TRBV28 and TRBJ1-1; 9 bases line up with TRBD1. Germline CDR1 and CDR2: MDHEN and SYDVKM. The CDR3 has 16 amino acids. Trimming removed 5 bases from V and 4 bases from J; junction bases left unmatched: 11. The CDR3 region is CASSPQQGARVTEAFF. CDR3 nucleotide sequence: TGTGCCAGCAGTCCCCAACAGGGGGCGAGAGTCACTGAAGCTTTCTTT.

The chain couples TRBV10-1 to TRBJ2-3; 14 nucleotides align to TRBD2. Trimming took 4 bases from V and 2 from J; bases not matched to a gene: 5. The CDR3 sequence is 17 residues long. The V gene's germline CDR1 is WNHNN and CDR2 SYGVQD (reference sequence). The CDR3 DNA reads TGCGCCAGCAGTGGCCCGGGACTAGCGGGGGACACAGATACGCAGTATTTT. The encoded protein is CASSGPGLAGDTDTQYF.

This chain uses TRBV6-5 with TRBJ2-5; tentatively, D is TRBD1 (5 bases). CDR3 size: 14 residues. The germline V gene has CDR1 MNHEY and CDR2 SVGAGI. CDR3 coding DNA: TGTGCAACTAAAGCAGGGTCGCTAGGGGAGACCCAGTACTTC. It yields the protein CATKAGSLGETQYF.

The genes are TRBV7-2 and TRBJ2-3; 14 bases agree with TRBD2. CDR1 is SGHTA and CDR2 is FQGNSA in the germline V gene. Trimming at V came to 0 bases and at J to 6 bases, leaving 5 bases not matched to a gene. This CDR3 is 17 amino acids long. CDR3 DNA: TGTGCCAGCAGCTTAGCAGGCCGACTAGCGGGAGGGGATACGCAGTATTTT. Translated: CASSLAGRLAGGDTQYF. The full variable domain, rest sourced from reference TRBV7-2 and TRBJ2-3, is GAGVSQSPSNKVTEKGKDVELRCDPISGHTALYWYRQSLGQGLEFLIYFQGNSAPDKSGLPSDRFSAERTGGSVSTLTIQRTQQEDSAVYLCASSLAGRLAGGDTQYFGPGTRLTVL.

The CDR3 reads CASSSSAGQGLYEQYF. CDR3 nucleotides: TGTGCCAGCAGCTCGAGTGCGGGACAGGGGCTCTACGAGCAGTACTTC. The chain combines TRBV7-9 with TRBJ2-7; 10 bases align to TRBD1. CDR1 SEHNR and CDR2 FQNEAQ come from the germline V gene (reference sequence). The CDR3 sequence is 16 residues long. Trimming removed 4 bases from V and 3 bases from J; junction bases left unmatched: 9.

The J gene is TRBJ2-1, the V gene TRBV3-1 (or the pseudogene TRBV3-2); tentatively, D is TRBD2 (5 bases). V was trimmed by 4 bases and J by 11 bases, leaving 15 bases between them. The CDR3 covers 13 residues. Germline V gives CDR1 LGHDT, CDR2 YNNKEL (reference sequence). Written as DNA, the CDR3 is TGTGCCAGCAGCCCGACGGTGGCGGGTAAGCAGTTCTTC. It yields the protein CASSPTVAGKQFF.

The CDR3 loop reads CASSLGAGSDTQYF. The DNA for the CDR3 is TGCGCCAGCAGCTTGGGGGCAGGGTCAGATACGCAGTATTTT. This chain connects TRBV5-1 to TRBJ2-3; weak D call: TRBD1 (5 bases). Germline V CDR1 and CDR2: SGHRS, YFSETQ. The germline V and J ends were trimmed by 0 bases and 4 bases, with 9 bases remaining between them. The CDR3 spans 14 residues.

The rearrangement joins TRBV30 to TRBJ1-2; unclear D gene. CDR3 length equals 11 residues. Trimming removed 0 bases from V and 7 bases from J, with 6 bases in between. Germline V CDR1 and CDR2: GTSNPN, SVGIG (reference sequence). CDR3 sequence (DNA): TGTGCCTGGAGTGTTTCGAGTGGCTACACCTTC. Its protein is CAWSVSSGYTF.

The CDR3 spells CASPRGFGQLRQPLHF. For the CDR3, the DNA is TGTGCCAGCCCTCGGGGATTCGGACAGCTTCGGCAACCCCTCCACTTT. This chain connects TRBV27 to TRBJ1-6, with a weak D call TRBD1 (6 bases). Germline CDR1 reads MNHEY; CDR2 reads SMNVEV (reference sequence). This CDR3 spans 16 amino acids. Deletions cut 8 bases from V and 12 bases from J, with 26 bases between.

The chain couples TRBV5-1 to TRBJ2-3; TRBD2 matches at 12 bases. V lost 0 bases and J lost 4; bases outside the gene matches: 9. This CDR3 is built from 18 residues. Germline loops: CDR1 SGHRS, CDR2 YFSETQ. The CDR3, as DNA: TGCGCCAGCAGCTTGGTGGCTAGCGGGGGGGCCGTAGCAGATACGCAGTATTTT. Translated: CASSLVASGGAVADTQYF.

The CDR3 reads CASAAPYQETQYF. DNA of the CDR3: TGTGCCAGCGCGGCTCCTTACCAAGAGACCCAGTACTTC. The chain carries TRBV6-5 and TRBJ2-5; D uncertain. CDR1 is MNHEY and CDR2 is SVGAGI in the germline V gene. Trimming left V 8 bases short and J 0 bases short, with 10 bases between. The CDR3 is made up of 13 amino acids.